This TCR beta chain was identified during a study of cytomegalovirus exposure and HLA in healthy donors. Regarding the study as a whole: A link between a missense DCLRE1C variant and TCR beta V- and J-gene trimming emerged from a later analysis. TCR association rates varied by HLA locus in a later analysis, with DRB1 highest and HLA-C lowest. It is likely that the observed cluster of highly shared sequence variants was a sequencing artifact.

Healthy people donating bone marrow made up the donors. The PCR ran on 60 Vbeta and 13 Jbeta primers. Assay used: immunoSEQ multiplex PCR; TCRdb lists only in-frame clones, some missing. The table shows about 130,000 clones, with around four fifths occurring only once. In regard to this clone: The antigen is undetermined.

Germline-derived CDR1 and CDR2 are SEHNR and FQNEAQ (reference sequence). The CDR3 is 16 residues long. The ends were cut back, 2 bases at V and 2 bases at J, with 13 bases in the middle. This receptor was identified in a man younger than 30 in good health and CMV-seropositive. This chain links TRBV7-9 with TRBJ2-1, with D tentatively TRBD1 (6 bases). The sample consisted of PBMCs. The CDR3 is CASSLKGVGTYNEQFF. Written as DNA, the CDR3 is TGTGCCAGCAGCTTAAAGGGGGTGGGGACCTACAATGAGCAGTTCTTC.